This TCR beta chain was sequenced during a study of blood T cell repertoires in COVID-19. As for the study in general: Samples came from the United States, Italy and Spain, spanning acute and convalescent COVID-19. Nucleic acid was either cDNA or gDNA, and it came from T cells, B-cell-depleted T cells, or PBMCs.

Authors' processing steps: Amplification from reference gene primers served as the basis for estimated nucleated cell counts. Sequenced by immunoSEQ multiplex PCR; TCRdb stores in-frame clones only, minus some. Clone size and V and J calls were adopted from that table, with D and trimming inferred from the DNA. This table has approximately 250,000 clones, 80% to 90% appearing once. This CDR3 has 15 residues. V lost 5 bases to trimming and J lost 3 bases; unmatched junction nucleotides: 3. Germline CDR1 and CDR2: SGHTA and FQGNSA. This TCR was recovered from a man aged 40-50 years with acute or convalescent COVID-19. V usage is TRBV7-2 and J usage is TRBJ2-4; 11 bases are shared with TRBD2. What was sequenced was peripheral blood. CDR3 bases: TGTGCCAGCAGCACTAGCGGGAGTTACAAAAACATTCAGTACTTC. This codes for CASSTSGSYKNIQYF.